A selection of T cell receptor beta chains follows, all from one sample in a study of CD8+ T cells in alopecia areata. Sequencing was performed with immunoSEQ multiplex PCR; in TCRdb, only in-frame clones are kept and a portion is missing. Of around 100,000 clones in the sample, about three fifths are singletons; the top ten hold 12%. Sequenced here: CD8+ T cells sorted from blood, sampled at week 24, from a patient treated with tofacitinib. The receptors shown here come from a human donor with alopecia areata. CDR3s include the opening cysteine and the closing phenylalanine or tryptophan. Fields, in order: J gene, clone size, V gene, D gene, CDR3 DNA, CDR3 protein. D genes are given only for firm matches. Part of the rows lack a size; the others show once, few, many or a class for expanded clones.

TRBJ2-7 few TRBV7-9 NA TGTGCCAGCAGCTTGGGTCCCGAGCAGTACTTC CASSLGPEQYF
TRBJ2-7 few TRBV4-1 TRBD1 TGCGCCAGCAGCCAAGTCCACCTGGGACAGGAACTTTTCTCCTACGAGCAGTACTTC CASSQVHLGQELFSYEQYF
TRBJ2-2 NA TRBV30 NA TGTGCCTGGAGTCGGGCCACCGGGGAGCTGTTTTTT CAWSRATGELFF
TRBJ1-3 NA TRBV7-6 NA TGTGCCAGCAGCTTAGAGGCAGGGTTCCCTGGAAACACCATATATTTT CASSLEAGFPGNTIYF
TRBJ1-6 few TRBV9 NA TGTGCCAGCAGCGATCTTCAGGGGCCCAATTCACCCCTCCACTTT CASSDLQGPNSPLHF
TRBJ2-3 NA TRBV6-5 TRBD2 TGTGCCAGCAGTTACTCTAGCGGGGGGCTCACAGATACGCAGTATTTT CASSYSSGGLTDTQYF
TRBJ2-2 NA TRBV5-5 TRBD1 TGTGCCAGCAGTTTGGGACAGCCGAACACCGGGGAGCTGTTTTTT CASSLGQPNTGELFF
TRBJ2-1 NA TRBV15 TRBD1 TGTGCCACCAGCGCCCACCTAGGAGGGACAGGGTATGAGCAGTTCTTC CATSAHLGGTGYEQFF
TRBJ2-3 NA TRBV5-1 TRBD2 TGCGCCAGCAGCGTCCCAGCGGGGGGCGGCTTACCCACAGATACGCAGTATTTT CASSVPAGGGLPTDTQYF
TRBJ1-3 once TRBV14 NA TGTGCCAGCAGCCACCCGACAGACTCTGGAAACACCATATATTTT CASSHPTDSGNTIYF
TRBJ2-7 few TRBV4-3 NA TGCGCCAGCAGGGGAGTTTACGAGCAGTACTTC CASRGVYEQYF
TRBJ2-3 NA TRBV7-9 TRBD2 TGTGCCATCAACCCCTGGGGGCTAGCGGGGACAGATACGCAGTATTTT CAINPWGLAGTDTQYF
TRBJ1-1 few TRBV7-2 NA TGTGCCAGCAGCTTAGAACGGGGGAACACTGAAGCTTTCTTT CASSLERGNTEAFF
TRBJ1-1 NA TRBV27 TRBD1 TGTGCCAGCAGTGCCAGGGGGCACACTGAAGCTTTCTTT CASSARGHTEAFF
TRBJ2-7 NA TRBV7-9 NA TGTGCCAGCAGCTCTAGTATCGGACTGCGGGTGGAGCAGTACTTC CASSSSIGLRVEQYF
TRBJ1-1 NA TRBV27 NA TGTGCCAGCACCCCATCATGGGGCCAGATATACACTGAAGCTTTCTTT CASTPSWGQIYTEAFF
TRBJ1-1 few TRBV4-2 NA TGTGCCAGCAGCCAAGTTTCAGGGATATCTGAAGCTTTCTTT CASSQVSGISEAFF
TRBJ2-5 NA TRBV2 NA TGTGCCAGCAGTGATCGGGAAGTCCAAGAGACCCAGTACTTC CASSDREVQETQYF
TRBJ2-7 NA TRBV30 NA TGTGCCTGGGGGACAATGGGGGACGAGCAGTACTTC CAWGTMGDEQYF
TRBJ1-5 NA TRBV6-5 NA TGTGCCAGCAGTTACCAGGGCAATCAGCCCCAGCATTTT CASSYQGNQPQHF
TRBJ2-1 NA TRBV2 TRBD2 TGTGCCAGAGTAGCGGGGGGGCCCTACAATGAGCAGTTCTTC CARVAGGPYNEQFF
TRBJ2-5 few TRBV5-6 NA TGTGCCAGCAGCACACCTTGGGACCAAGAGACCCAGTACTTC CASSTPWDQETQYF